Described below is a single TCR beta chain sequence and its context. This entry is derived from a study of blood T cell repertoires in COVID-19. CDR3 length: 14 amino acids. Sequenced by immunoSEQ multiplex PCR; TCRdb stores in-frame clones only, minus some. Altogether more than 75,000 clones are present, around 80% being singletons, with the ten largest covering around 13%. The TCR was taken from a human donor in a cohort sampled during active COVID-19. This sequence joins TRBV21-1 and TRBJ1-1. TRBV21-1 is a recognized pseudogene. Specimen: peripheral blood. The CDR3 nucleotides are TGTGCCAGCAGCCAATACGGGAGAAACACTGAAGCTTTCTTT. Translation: CASSQYGRNTEAFF.